This T cell receptor beta chain is from a study of CD8+ T cells in alopecia areata. Whole-study context: Female C3H/HeJ mice aged about 7-11 weeks were given skin from C3H/HeJ graft donors, 6-12 months old, that had spontaneous alopecia.

CD4, CD8alpha, NKG2D, NKG2ACE and other markers guided sorting of pooled cutaneous lymph node cells. TCR sequencing used cDNA made by reverse transcription of extracted RNA. The protocol was immunoSEQ multiplex PCR, while the TCRdb copy is restricted to in-frame clones and leaves out a portion. The repertoire yields 15,000 to 20,000 clones, none seen only once; the top ten contain around a third. This clone has at least ten counts. Its target is not known. Any gene name here is a mouse gene name. The read stops 4 residues short of the end of the CDR3; the missing end is completed from the germline J gene. Findings of the study overall: Scalp lesions, especially in alopecia totalis/universalis, had higher clonality than normal scalp. Sequencing of scalp tissue also captures the resident alphabeta T cells of normal skin. Patients displayed less clarity in TCR sharing than mice, a finding possibly related to HLA.

Germline-derived CDR1 and CDR2 are NNHDY and SYVADS. The CDR3 has 13 residues. Trimming at V came to 6 bases and at J to 3 bases, leaving 2 bases not matched to a gene. The V gene is TRBV13-3, the J gene TRBJ2-3, with 9 nucleotides matching TRBD1. Sequencing input: CD8+ T cells sorted from a lymph node. The receptor comes from a C3H/HeJ mouse with alopecia areata. These mice share the MHC haplotype H2-k. The CDR3 protein is CASTDRGAETLYF. The covered CDR3 bases are TGTGCCAGCACCGACAGGGGGGCAGAA.